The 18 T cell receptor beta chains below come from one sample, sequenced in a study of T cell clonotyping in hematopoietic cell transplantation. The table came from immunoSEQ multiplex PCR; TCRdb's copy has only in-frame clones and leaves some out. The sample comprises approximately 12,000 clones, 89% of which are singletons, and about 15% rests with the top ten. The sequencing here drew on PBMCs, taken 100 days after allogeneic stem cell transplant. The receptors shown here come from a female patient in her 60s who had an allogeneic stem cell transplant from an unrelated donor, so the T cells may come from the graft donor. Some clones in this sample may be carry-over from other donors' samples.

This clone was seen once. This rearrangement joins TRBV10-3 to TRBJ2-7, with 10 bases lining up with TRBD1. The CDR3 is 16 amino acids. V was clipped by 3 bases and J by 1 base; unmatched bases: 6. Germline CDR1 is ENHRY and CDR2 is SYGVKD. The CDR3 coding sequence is TGTGCCATCAGTGAACGGGACAGGGGTTTGTCCTACGAGCAGTACTTC. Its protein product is CAISERDRGLSYEQYF.

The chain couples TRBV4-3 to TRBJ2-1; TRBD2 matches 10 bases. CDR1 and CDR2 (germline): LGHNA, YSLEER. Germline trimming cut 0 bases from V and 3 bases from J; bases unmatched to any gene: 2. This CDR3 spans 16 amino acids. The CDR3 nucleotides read TGCGCCAGCAGCCAAGATAGCGGGGGGAGCTACAATGAGCAGTTCTTC. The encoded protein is CASSQDSGGSYNEQFF.

CDR3 DNA: TGTGCCAGCACCCTGGACAGGCAAGAGACCCAGTACTTC. Translation: CASTLDRQETQYF. The gene calls are TRBV6-6 and TRBJ2-5; 7 positions match TRBD1. The CDR3 extends over 13 amino acids. From germline, CDR1 is MNHNY and CDR2 SVGAGI (reference sequence). Losses at the gene ends were 7 bases for V and 2 bases for J; bases not matched to a gene: 4.

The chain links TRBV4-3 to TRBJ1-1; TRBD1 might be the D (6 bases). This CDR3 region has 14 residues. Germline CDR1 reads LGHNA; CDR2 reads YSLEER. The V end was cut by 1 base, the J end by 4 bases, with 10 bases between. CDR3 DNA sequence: TGCGCCAGCAGCCAAGGGAGGGGGAGCACTGAAGCTTTCTTT. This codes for CASSQGRGSTEAFF.

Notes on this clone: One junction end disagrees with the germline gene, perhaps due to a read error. The CDR3 loop is CASSPIEARADF. The CDR3 nucleotides are TGTGCCAGCAGCCCCATCGAGGCGCGGGCGGACTTC. The chain has TRBV7-9 and TRBJ2-4, with D perhaps matching TRBD2 (5 bases). This CDR3 has 12 amino acids. CDR1 is SEHNR, CDR2 FQNEAQ, per germline (reference sequence).

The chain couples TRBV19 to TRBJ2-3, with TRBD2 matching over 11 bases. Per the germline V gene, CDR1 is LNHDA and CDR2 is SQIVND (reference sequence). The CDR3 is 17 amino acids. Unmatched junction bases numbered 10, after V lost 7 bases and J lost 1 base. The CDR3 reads CASKATSGTAGTDTQYF. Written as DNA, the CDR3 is TGTGCCAGTAAAGCGACTAGCGGGACTGCGGGCACAGATACGCAGTATTTT.

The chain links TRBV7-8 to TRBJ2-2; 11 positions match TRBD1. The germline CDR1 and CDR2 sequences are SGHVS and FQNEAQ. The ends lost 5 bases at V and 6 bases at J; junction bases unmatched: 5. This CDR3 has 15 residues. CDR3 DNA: TGTGCCAGCAGCCCCCGGGACAGGGGGTCCGGGGAGCTGTTTTTT. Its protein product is CASSPRDRGSGELFF.

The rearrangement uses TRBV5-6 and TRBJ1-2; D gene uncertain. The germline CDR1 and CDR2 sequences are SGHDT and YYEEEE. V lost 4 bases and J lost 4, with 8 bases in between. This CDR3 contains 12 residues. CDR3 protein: CASSLGSYGYTF. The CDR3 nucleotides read TGTGCCAGCAGCCTCGGGTCCTATGGCTACACCTTC.

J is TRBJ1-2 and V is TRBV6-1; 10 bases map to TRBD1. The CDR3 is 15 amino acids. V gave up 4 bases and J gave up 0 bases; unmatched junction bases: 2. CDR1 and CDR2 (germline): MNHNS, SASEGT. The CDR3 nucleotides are TGTGCCAGCAGTGTTGGACAGGGGGCTAACTATGGCTACACCTTC. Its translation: CASSVGQGANYGYTF.

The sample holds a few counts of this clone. CDR3 sequence: CASPLVGGNTGELFF. CDR3 bases: TGTGCCAGCCCCCTCGTGGGGGGGAACACCGGGGAGCTGTTTTTT. V gene TRBV7-8 combines with J gene TRBJ2-2; a possible D gene is TRBD2 (6 bases). Germline V gives CDR1 SGHVS, CDR2 FQNEAQ. V shed 8 bases and J shed 1 base, with 14 bases lying between them. The CDR3 contains 15 residues. Based on the CDR3 plus reference TRBV7-8 and TRBJ2-2, the full variable domain is GAGVSQSPRYKVAKRGQDVALRCDPISGHVSLFWYQQALGQGPEFLTYFQNEAQLDKSGLPSDRFFAERPEGSVSTLKIQRTQQEDSAVYLCASPLVGGNTGELFFGEGSRLTVL.

The CDR3: CAGRGNEKLFF. CDR3 coding DNA: TGTGCCGGACGGGGTAATGAAAAACTGTTTTTT. This chain uses TRBV6-6 with TRBJ1-4; D is unresolved. Trimming removed 11 bases at V and 4 bases at J, with 8 bases between. CDR1 is MNHNY and CDR2 is SVGAGI in the germline V gene (reference sequence). The CDR3 runs 11 residues.

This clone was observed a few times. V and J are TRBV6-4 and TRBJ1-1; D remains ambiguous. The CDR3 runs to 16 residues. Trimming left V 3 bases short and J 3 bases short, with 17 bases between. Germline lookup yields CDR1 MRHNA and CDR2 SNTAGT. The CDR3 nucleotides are TGTGCCAGCAGTGAAATTCGGAAAAGGGATGACACTGAAGCTTTCTTT. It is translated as CASSEIRKRDDTEAFF.

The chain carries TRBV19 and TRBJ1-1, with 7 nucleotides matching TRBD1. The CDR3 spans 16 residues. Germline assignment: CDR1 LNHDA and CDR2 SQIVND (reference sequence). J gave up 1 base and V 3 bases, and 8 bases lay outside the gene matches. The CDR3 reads CASSISPDRPNTEAFF. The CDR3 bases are TGTGCCAGTAGTATTTCCCCGGACAGGCCGAACACTGAAGCTTTCTTT.

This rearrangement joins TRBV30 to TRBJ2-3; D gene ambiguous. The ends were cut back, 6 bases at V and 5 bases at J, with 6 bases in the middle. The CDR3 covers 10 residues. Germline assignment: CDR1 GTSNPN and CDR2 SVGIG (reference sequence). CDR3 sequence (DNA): TGTGCCTGCAGCGTAGATACGCAGTATTTT. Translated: CACSVDTQYF. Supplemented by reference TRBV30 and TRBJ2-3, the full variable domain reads SQTIHQWPATLVQPVGSPLSLECTVEGTSNPNLYWYRQAAGRGLQLLFYSVGIGQISSEVPQNLSASRPQDRQFILSSKKLLLSDSGFYLCACSVDTQYFGPGTRLTVL.

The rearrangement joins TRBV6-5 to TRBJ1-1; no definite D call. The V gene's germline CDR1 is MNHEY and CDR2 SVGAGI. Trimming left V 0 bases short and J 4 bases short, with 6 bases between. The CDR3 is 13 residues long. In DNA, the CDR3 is TGTGCCAGCAGTTACTCTGCAGGCACTGAAGCTTTCTTT. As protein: CASSYSAGTEAFF.

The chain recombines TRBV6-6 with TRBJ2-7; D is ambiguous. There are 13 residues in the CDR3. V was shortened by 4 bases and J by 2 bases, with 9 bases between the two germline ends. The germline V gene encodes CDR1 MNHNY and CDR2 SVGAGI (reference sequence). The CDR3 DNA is TGTGCCAGCAGTTTACAGAATCCCTACGAGCAGTACTTC. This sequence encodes CASSLQNPYEQYF.

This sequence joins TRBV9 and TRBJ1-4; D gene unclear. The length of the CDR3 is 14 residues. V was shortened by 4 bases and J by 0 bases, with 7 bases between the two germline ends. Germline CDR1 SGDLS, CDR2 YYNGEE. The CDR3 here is CASSPTATNEKLFF. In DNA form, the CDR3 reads TGTGCCAGCAGCCCCACTGCAACTAATGAAAAACTGTTTTTT.

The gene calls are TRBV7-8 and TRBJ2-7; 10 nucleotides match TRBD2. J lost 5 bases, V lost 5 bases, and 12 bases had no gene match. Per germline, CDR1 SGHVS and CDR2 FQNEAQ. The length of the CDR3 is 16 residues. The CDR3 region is CASSLISTSGMDEQYF. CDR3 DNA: TGTGCCAGCAGCCTGATTTCAACTAGCGGGATGGACGAGCAGTACTTC.